This passage covers 17 T cell receptor beta chains from one sample sequenced in a study of blood T cell repertoires in COVID-19. Repertoires were generated with immunoSEQ multiplex PCR, while TCRdb's copy carries only in-frame clones and drops some. There are hundreds of thousands of clones in the sample; around 90% occur only once, and roughly 9.1% lies in the top ten. The sample taken for sequencing was peripheral blood. Every receptor here comes from a man aged 18 to 35 with active or convalescent COVID-19.

The rearrangement links TRBV7-8 to TRBJ2-7; D ambiguous. This CDR3 has 12 amino acids. Deletions cut 0 bases from V and 6 bases from J, with 6 bases between. Germline V lookup: CDR1 SGHVS, CDR2 FQNEAQ. The CDR3 sequence is CASSLARSEQYF. The CDR3 region has the DNA TGTGCCAGCAGCTTAGCTAGGAGCGAGCAGTACTTC.

This clone was observed a single time. The rearrangement joins TRBV27 to TRBJ1-6, with no clear D. V was cut by 0 bases and J by 9 bases, with 12 bases left in between. The germline CDR1 and CDR2 sequences are MNHEY and SMNVEV (reference sequence). This CDR3 has 15 amino acids. CDR3 protein: CASSLSTRIGSPLHF. CDR3 in DNA: TGTGCCAGCAGTTTATCTACCAGGATAGGTTCACCCCTCCACTTT.

This chain joins TRBV5-1 and TRBJ2-6; 7 nucleotides match TRBD1. Germline lookup yields CDR1 SGHRS and CDR2 YFSETQ. This CDR3 region has 17 residues. The V segment lost 5 bases and the J segment 1 base; nucleotides outside the gene matches: 9. CDR3 DNA: TGCGCCAGCAGGCCGGGACAGATAGCTTCTGGGGCCAACGTCCTGACTTTC. Protein product: CASRPGQIASGANVLTF.

The chain employs TRBV13 and TRBJ2-2, with 16 bases aligning to TRBD2. Trimming took 5 bases from V and 1 from J; bases not matched to a gene: 10. This CDR3 has 20 amino acids. CDR1 is PRHDT, CDR2 FYEKMQ, per germline (reference sequence). CDR3 in amino acids: CASSPFGTSGGAVNTGELFF. For the CDR3, the DNA is TGTGCCAGCAGCCCCTTTGGGACTAGCGGGGGGGCCGTGAACACCGGGGAGCTGTTTTTT.

V usage is TRBV7-9 and J usage is TRBJ2-7, with 12 bases identical to TRBD1. Germline CDR1 SEHNR, CDR2 FQNEAQ (reference sequence). The J segment lost 6 bases and the V segment lost 8 bases, leaving 8 bases of the junction unmatched. This CDR3 has 14 residues. The CDR3 sequence is CASSEVGQGAEQYF. In DNA, the CDR3 is TGTGCCAGCTCGGAGGTGGGACAGGGGGCCGAGCAGTACTTC.

The J gene is TRBJ1-1, the V gene TRBV7-2; possible D gene TRBD1, 6 bases. Germline values: CDR1 SGHTA, CDR2 FQGNSA. CDR3 length: 16 residues. V lost 1 base and J 2 bases, leaving 14 bases between the germline ends. The CDR3 reads CASSLVGDILNTEAFF. The CDR3 DNA reads TGTGCCAGCAGCTTAGTGGGGGACATACTAAACACTGAAGCTTTCTTT.

This chain uses TRBV27 with TRBJ2-3, with D hard to call. The germline V and J ends were trimmed by 6 bases and 6 bases, with 13 bases remaining between them. The CDR3 loop spans 13 amino acids. Germline V gene data show CDR1 as MNHEY and CDR2 as SMNVEV (reference sequence). The CDR3 bases are TGTGCCAGCAGAACTACGCCCGGGGATACGCAGTATTTT. Its protein is CASRTTPGDTQYF.

V gene TRBV7-9 combines with J gene TRBJ2-1; TRBD2 agrees at 10 bases. V lost 7 bases and J lost 4; bases outside the gene matches: 16. The CDR3 consists of 18 residues. CDR1 SEHNR and CDR2 FQNEAQ come from the germline V gene (reference sequence). CDR3 DNA: TGTGCCAGCACCAGCAGCCGGGCTAGCGGGGGAGATTACAATGAGCAGTTCTTC. It yields the protein CASTSSRASGGDYNEQFF.

The chain couples TRBV9 to TRBJ2-5; 11 positions agree with TRBD1. The CDR3 runs to 17 residues. Germline CDR1 reads SGDLS; CDR2 reads YYNGEE. With V trimmed by 0 bases and J by 5 bases, 9 bases remained unmatched. The CDR3 sequence is CASSVGWTGGAEETQYF. CDR3 DNA: TGTGCCAGCAGCGTAGGATGGACAGGGGGCGCCGAGGAGACCCAGTACTTC.

This sequence joins TRBV6-5 and TRBJ1-4; 7 bases are a match to TRBD1. Germline assignment: CDR1 MNHEY and CDR2 SVGAGI. The CDR3 length is 16 residues. V dropped 4 bases and J dropped 0; count of bases not matched to a gene: 5. The CDR3 sequence: CASSLYRGATNEKLFF. CDR3 sequence (DNA): TGTGCCAGCAGTTTATACAGGGGAGCAACTAATGAAAAACTGTTTTTT.

The chain has TRBV7-8 and TRBJ1-5; no firm D call. V was pared by 1 base and J by 6 bases, with 13 bases between. This CDR3 is built from 15 residues. CDR1 and CDR2 (germline): SGHVS, FQNEAQ. CDR3 DNA: TGTGCCAGCAGCTTAGATGACTCCACGAGTCAGCCCCAGCATTTT. Amino acid sequence: CASSLDDSTSQPQHF.

This rearrangement joins TRBV4-1 to TRBJ1-5; 8 positions agree with TRBD1. This CDR3 region has 15 residues. The V gene's germline CDR1 is MGHRA and CDR2 YSYEKL. V was clipped by 4 bases and J by 8 bases; unmatched bases: 10. The CDR3 protein is CASSPTDRGEKPQHF. The CDR3 DNA reads as TGCGCCAGCAGCCCCACAGACAGGGGAGAAAAGCCCCAGCATTTT.

This clone appeared once. V is TRBV2 and J is TRBJ1-6, with no clear D. V was cut by 1 base and J by 3 bases, with 7 bases left in between. The CDR3 loop spans 15 amino acids. Per the germline V gene, CDR1 is SNHLY and CDR2 is FYNNEI. The CDR3 loop reads CASSEGAFYNSPLHF. The CDR3 DNA is TGTGCCAGCAGTGAAGGGGCCTTCTATAATTCACCCCTCCACTTT.

Concerning this clone itself: Other DNA sequences in the sample encode the same CDR3. The gene calls are TRBV9 and TRBJ1-1; D call uncertain. This CDR3 is 13 amino acids long. The germline V and J ends were trimmed by 2 bases and 1 base, with 6 bases remaining between them. Germline loops: CDR1 SGDLS, CDR2 YYNGEE. In nucleotides, the CDR3 is TGTGCCAGCAGCGTTGGAGCGAACACTGAAGCTTTCTTT. Residues: CASSVGANTEAFF.

This clone was seen just once. V gene TRBV4-2 combines with J gene TRBJ1-1, with TRBD1 as a possible D gene (6 bases). CDR3 length: 16 amino acids. Germline CDR1 and CDR2: LGHNA and YNFKEQ. V shed 4 bases and J shed 1 base, with 16 bases lying between them. CDR3 nucleotide sequence: TGTGCCAGCAGCCTCCCCCTAACAGGGAGGAACACTGAAGCTTTCTTT. Residues: CASSLPLTGRNTEAFF.

A note on this clone: Other DNA sequences in the sample encode the same CDR3. V is TRBV7-3 and J is TRBJ2-1; TRBD2 aligns across 9 bases. The V gene end was trimmed by 2 bases and the J gene end by 2 bases; junction bases not matched to a gene: 1. The CDR3 length is 15 residues. Germline CDR1 is SGHTA and CDR2 is FQGTGA. The CDR3 here is CASSLAGGPYNEQFF. In DNA, the CDR3 is TGTGCCAGCAGCTTAGCGGGGGGGCCCTACAATGAGCAGTTCTTC.

The CDR3 coding sequence is TGTGCCAGCAGCCCCCTTGCGGACAGGGGGAACTCTGGAAACACCATATATTTT. It codes for CASSPLADRGNSGNTIYF. The chain couples TRBV3-1 (or the pseudogene TRBV3-2) to TRBJ1-3, with TRBD1 matching over 10 bases. Germline V gives CDR1 LGHDT, CDR2 YNNKEL (reference sequence). CDR3 length equals 18 residues. V shed 4 bases and J 0 bases; nucleotides not matched to a gene: 9.